This T cell receptor beta chain originates from a study of T-cell memory formation after mild COVID-19. TCR alpha and TCR beta cDNA libraries with sample barcodes and UMIs came from 5'RACE using constant-segment primers. Each CDR3 protein gets one entry after TCRdb re-called the 5' RACE reads with MiXCR. The table lists 150,000 to 200,000 distinct CDR3 sequences, around 10% of them singletons. The germline gives CDR1 SGHNT, CDR2 YYREEE (reference sequence). V shed 4 bases, J shed 2 bases, and the junction held 2 bases outside the gene matches. This CDR3 comprises 13 residues. Whole-study findings and limits: CD4+ contracting clones were found mainly in CM and EM, and CD8+ ones in EMRA. Prior to infection, memory already included some responding clones, suggesting cross-reactive memory joined. Specificity for SARS-CoV-2 was not confirmed among the second-wave clones peaking on day 37.

For this clonotype: Its antigen is not identified.

The sequencing input was PBMCs or a T cell subset sorted from them (not recorded which). The receptor was derived from a man in his late teens or twenties who had mild COVID-19 (a few samples of this study predate the infection). Cell type and time point are not known. The V gene is TRBV5-4, the J gene TRBJ2-5; the match to TRBD2 covers 7 bases. The CDR3 bases are TGTGCCAGCAGCGCGGGGGTGCAAGAGACCCAGTACTTC. This codes for CASSAGVQETQYF.